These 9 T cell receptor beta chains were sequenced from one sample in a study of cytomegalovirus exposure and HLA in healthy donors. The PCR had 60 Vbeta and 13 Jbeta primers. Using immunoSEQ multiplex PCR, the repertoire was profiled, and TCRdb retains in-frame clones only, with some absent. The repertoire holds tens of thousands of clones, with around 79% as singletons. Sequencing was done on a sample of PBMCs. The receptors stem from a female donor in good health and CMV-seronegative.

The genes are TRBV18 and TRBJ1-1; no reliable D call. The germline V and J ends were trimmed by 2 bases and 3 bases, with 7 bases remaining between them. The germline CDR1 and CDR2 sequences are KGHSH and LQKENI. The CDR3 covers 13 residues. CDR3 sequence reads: CASSPFEHTEAFF. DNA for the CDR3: TGTGCCAGCTCACCATTTGAGCACACTGAAGCTTTCTTT.

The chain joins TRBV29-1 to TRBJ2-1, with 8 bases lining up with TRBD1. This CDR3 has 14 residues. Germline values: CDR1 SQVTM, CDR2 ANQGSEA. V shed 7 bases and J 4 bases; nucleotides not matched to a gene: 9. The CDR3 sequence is CSAKDRARYNEQFF. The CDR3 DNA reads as TGCAGCGCTAAGGACAGGGCCCGATACAATGAGCAGTTCTTC.

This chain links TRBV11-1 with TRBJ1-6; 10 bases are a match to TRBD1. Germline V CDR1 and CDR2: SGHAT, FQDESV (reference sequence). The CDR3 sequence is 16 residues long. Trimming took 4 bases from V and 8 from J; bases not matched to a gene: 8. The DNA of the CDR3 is TGTGCCAGCAGCTCACGACAGGGGGCTATGGATTCACCCCTCCACTTT. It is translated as CASSSRQGAMDSPLHF.

DNA for the CDR3: TGCGCCAGCAGCCACAGTACAGGGAGAACAGATACGCAGTATTTT. As protein: CASSHSTGRTDTQYF. The V gene is TRBV4-1, the J gene TRBJ2-3, with D maybe TRBD1 (6 bases). The CDR3 is made up of 15 amino acids. The V gene lost 3 bases and the J gene lost 3 bases, with 13 bases spanning the gap. CDR1 and CDR2 from the germline V gene are MGHRA and YSYEKL.

In nucleotides, the CDR3 is TGTGCCAGCAGCTTGGCCGGGGTGCGCAATCAGCCCCAGCATTTT. Translating it yields CASSLAGVRNQPQHF. The chain recombines TRBV5-6 with TRBJ1-5; unclear D gene. CDR1 SGHDT and CDR2 YYEEEE come from the germline V gene. Trimming removed 0 bases at V and 2 bases at J, with 9 bases between. The CDR3 has 15 residues.

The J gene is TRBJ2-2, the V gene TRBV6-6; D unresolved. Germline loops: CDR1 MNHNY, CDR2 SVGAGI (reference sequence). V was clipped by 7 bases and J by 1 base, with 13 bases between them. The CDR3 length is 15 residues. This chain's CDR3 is CASIPITGNTGELFF. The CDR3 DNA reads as TGTGCCAGCATCCCAATAACTGGGAACACCGGGGAGCTGTTTTTT.

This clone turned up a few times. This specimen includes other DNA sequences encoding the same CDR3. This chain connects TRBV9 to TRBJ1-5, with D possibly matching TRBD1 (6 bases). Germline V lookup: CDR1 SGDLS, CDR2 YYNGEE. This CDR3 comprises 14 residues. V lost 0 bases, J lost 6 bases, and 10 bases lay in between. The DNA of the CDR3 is TGTGCCAGCAGCGTAGGAGGGGGAAGTCAGCCCCAGCATTTT. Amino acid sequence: CASSVGGGSQPQHF.

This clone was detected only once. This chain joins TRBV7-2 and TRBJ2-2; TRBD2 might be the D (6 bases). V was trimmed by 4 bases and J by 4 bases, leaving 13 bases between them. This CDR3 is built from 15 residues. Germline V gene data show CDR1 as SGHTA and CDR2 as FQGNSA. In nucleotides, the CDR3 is TGTGCCAGCAGCTCCCCGGGACTTGGCACCGGGGAGCTGTTTTTT. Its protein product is CASSSPGLGTGELFF.

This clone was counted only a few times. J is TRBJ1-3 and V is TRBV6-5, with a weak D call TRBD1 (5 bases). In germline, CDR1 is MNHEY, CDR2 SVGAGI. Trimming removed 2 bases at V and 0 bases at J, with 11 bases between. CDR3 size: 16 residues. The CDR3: CASSYDQGHSGNTIYF. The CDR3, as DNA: TGTGCCAGCAGTTACGATCAGGGTCACTCTGGAAACACCATATATTTT.